This T cell receptor (beta chain) was sequenced for a study of PD-1 blockade in classical Hodgkin lymphoma. The CDR3 is 11 residues long. Trimming removed 5 bases at V and 0 bases at J, with 4 bases between. The V gene's germline CDR1 is GTSNPN and CDR2 SVGIG (reference sequence). Time point meaning: cycle 4 day 1 (C4D1), after five to seven weeks of nivolumab. All patients relapsed after autologous stem cell transplantation, and brentuximab vedotin exposure varied. Negative magnetic selection isolated CD4+ T cells from thawed PBMCs. Method: immunoSEQ multiplex PCR; TCRdb's copy keeps in-frame clones and lacks some. The sample includes around 28,000 clones, under 90% of them seen just once.

This TCR was recovered from a human donor with classical Hodgkin lymphoma. The sample here was CD4+ T cells from blood, taken before the fourth cycle of nivolumab. This sequence joins TRBV30 and TRBJ2-5; no firm D call. The DNA of the CDR3 is TGTGCCTGGGGCTACCAAGAGACCCAGTACTTC. Protein sequence: CAWGYQETQYF.